This TCR beta chain came from a study of regulatory T cells in long-lasting Graves disease. This clonotype was counted ten times or more. Time point meaning: newly diagnosed GD, antithyroid drugs for less than 3 months. There was RNA extracted from PBMCs, and the TCR library was made from it. Libraries of TCR beta came from iRepertoire HTBI primers plus Arm-PCR of CDR3 regions. TCRdb re-analysed the multiplex PCR reads in MiXCR, keeping a single row per CDR3 protein. Of 350,000 to 500,000 distinct CDR3 sequences listed, 13% to 15% were seen once; the top ten hold roughly 15%. The data also belong to a second study, concerning T cells in Graves' hyperthyroidism and ophthalmopathy. From that study: The study excluded patients with uncontrolled infection, other autoimmune disease, pregnancy or lactation. Diagnoses were established using clinical symptoms, serum thyroxine and TRAb, thyroid ultrasound and orbital computed tomography. Most clonotypes expanded in thyroid above 0.001 were likewise present in blood.

The receptor comes from a woman aged 50 to 60 with Graves disease. The sample in question was peripheral blood mononuclear cells (PBMCs), obtained at new diagnosis, from a patient treated with antithyroid drugs.

The CDR3: CAWKGRGGYGYTF. The DNA for the CDR3 is TGTGCCTGGAAGGGCAGGGGTGGCTATGGCTACACCTTC. The chain recombines TRBV30 with TRBJ1-2; tentatively, D is TRBD1 (6 bases). Trimming stripped 4 bases from V and 4 bases from J, with 13 bases between. The CDR3 is made up of 13 amino acids. Germline CDR1 and CDR2: GTSNPN and SVGIG (reference sequence).